This TCR beta chain was captured in a study of shared clonotypes between healthy human individuals. The method was immunoSEQ multiplex PCR; TCRdb's version includes in-frame clones alone and lacks a portion of them. The sample gives 2 million to 2.5 million clones, roughly 95% of which show up once; 0.13% is in the top ten. As to this clone: The target antigen is unknown.

Study findings and constraints: Against clonotypes common to all four donors, non-shared ones had lower generation probabilities.

This CDR3 is built from 14 residues. From germline, CDR1 is MNHEY and CDR2 SVGAGI. The ends lost 5 bases at V and 7 bases at J; junction bases unmatched: 10. The sequenced sample consisted of naive CD4+ T cells sorted from blood. Specified subset: CD45RA+ positively selected. The sequence derives from a man between 18 and 29 years old in good health. The rearrangement links TRBV6-5 to TRBJ1-1; 7 positions agree with TRBD1. Here the CDR3 reads CASSPDRVRFEAFF. In DNA form, the CDR3 reads TGTGCCAGCAGTCCCGACAGGGTCCGATTTGAAGCTTTCTTT.